This TCR beta chain was captured by sequencing in a study of Ad26.COV2.S vaccination and SARS-CoV-2 variants. Study-wide context: The vaccine Ad26.COV2.S was put into the muscle once, or twice with 56 days between. Study-wide results and limits: Substantial response breadth was reportedly seen for spike-specific CD8+ and CD4+ T cells after vaccination.

Germline V gene sequence: CDR1 KGHSH, CDR2 LQKENI. Deletions cut 1 base from V and 5 bases from J, with 15 bases between. CDR3 length: 15 amino acids. Assay used: immunoSEQ multiplex PCR; TCRdb lists only in-frame clones, some missing. The data show approximately 420,000 clones, approximately 90% seen once. Notes on this clone: Antigen unknown.

The treatment here: 15 to 20 received Ad26.COV2.S at low or high dose, single or two shots; roughly 5 received placebo; per-sample allocation not given. Sampling happened 63 days after the first vaccine or placebo injection. The rearrangement uses TRBV18 and TRBJ2-7; D gene ambiguous. The origin of this receptor is a person between 18 and 59 years old who received the Ad26.COV2.S COVID-19 vaccine or a placebo. Material: peripheral blood, obtained in a trial of Ad26.COV2.S vaccine versus placebo. The CDR3 region has the DNA TGTGCCAGCTCACCACGGGCGGCCACTAAGGACGAGCAGTACTTC. Translating gives CASSPRAATKDEQYF.